The entry below describes one T cell receptor (beta chain). CDR1 and CDR2 from the germline V gene are SGHRS and YFSETQ. The CDR3 has 15 residues. The V and J ends lost 4 bases and 1 base respectively, with 13 bases between them. The data were produced by immunoSEQ multiplex PCR, yet TCRdb's version contains in-frame clones alone and is incomplete. The sample records 150,000 to 160,000 clones, 80% being singletons. The source of the sample is a study of blood T cell repertoires in COVID-19. The rearrangement links TRBV5-1 to TRBJ2-3; D possibly corresponds to TRBD2 (5 bases). Sequencing input: peripheral blood. The sequence was obtained from a man aged 55 to 69 with acute or convalescent COVID-19. The CDR3, as DNA: TGCGCCAGCAGCCGTGGTTCCGGGGGCACAGATACGCAGTATTTT. It yields the protein CASSRGSGGTDTQYF.